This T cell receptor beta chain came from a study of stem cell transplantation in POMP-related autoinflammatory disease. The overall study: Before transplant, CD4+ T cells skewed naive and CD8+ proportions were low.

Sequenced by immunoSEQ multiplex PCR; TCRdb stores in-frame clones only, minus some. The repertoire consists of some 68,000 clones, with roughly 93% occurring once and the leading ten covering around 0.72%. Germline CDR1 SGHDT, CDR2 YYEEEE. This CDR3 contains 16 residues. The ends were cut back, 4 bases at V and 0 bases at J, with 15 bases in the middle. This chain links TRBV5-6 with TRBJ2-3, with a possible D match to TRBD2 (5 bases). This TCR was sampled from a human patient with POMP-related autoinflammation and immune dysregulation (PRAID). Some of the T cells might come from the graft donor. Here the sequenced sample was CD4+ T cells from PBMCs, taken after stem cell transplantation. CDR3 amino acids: CASSVRRLASTDTQYF. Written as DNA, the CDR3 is TGTGCCAGCAGCGTACGAAGGCTAGCCAGCACAGATACGCAGTATTTT.